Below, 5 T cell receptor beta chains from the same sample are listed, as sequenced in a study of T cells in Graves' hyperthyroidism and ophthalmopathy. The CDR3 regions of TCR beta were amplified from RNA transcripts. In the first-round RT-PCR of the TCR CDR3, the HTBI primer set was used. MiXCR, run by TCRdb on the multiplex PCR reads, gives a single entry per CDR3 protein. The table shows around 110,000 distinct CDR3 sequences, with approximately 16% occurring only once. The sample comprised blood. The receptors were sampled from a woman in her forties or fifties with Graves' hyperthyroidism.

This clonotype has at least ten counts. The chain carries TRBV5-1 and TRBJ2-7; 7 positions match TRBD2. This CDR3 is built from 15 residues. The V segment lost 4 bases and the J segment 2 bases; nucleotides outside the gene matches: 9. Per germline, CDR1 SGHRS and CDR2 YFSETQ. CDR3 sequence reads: CASSLSGTNPYEQYF. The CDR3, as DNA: TGCGCCAGCAGCCTCAGCGGGACGAACCCCTACGAGCAGTACTTC.

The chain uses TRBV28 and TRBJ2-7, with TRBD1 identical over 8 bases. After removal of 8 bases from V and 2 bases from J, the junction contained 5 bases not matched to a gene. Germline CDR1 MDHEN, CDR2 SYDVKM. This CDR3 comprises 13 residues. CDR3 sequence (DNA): TGTGCCAGCGGATTACAGGGGGCCTACGAGCAGTACGTC. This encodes CASGLQGAYEQYV.

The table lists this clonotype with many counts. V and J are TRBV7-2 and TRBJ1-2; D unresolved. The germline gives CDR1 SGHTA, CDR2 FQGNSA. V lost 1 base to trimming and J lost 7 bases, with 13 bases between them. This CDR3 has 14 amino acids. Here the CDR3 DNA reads TGTGCCAGCAGCTTAGAAGGCGGGGATGCTGGCTACACCTTC. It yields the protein CASSLEGGDAGYTF. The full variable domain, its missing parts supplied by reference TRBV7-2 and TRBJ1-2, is GAGVSQSPSNKVTEKGKDVELRCDPISGHTALYWYRQSLGQGLEFLIYFQGNSAPDKSGLPSDRFSAERTGGSVSTLTIQRTQQEDSAVYLCASSLEGGDAGYTFGSGTRLTVV.

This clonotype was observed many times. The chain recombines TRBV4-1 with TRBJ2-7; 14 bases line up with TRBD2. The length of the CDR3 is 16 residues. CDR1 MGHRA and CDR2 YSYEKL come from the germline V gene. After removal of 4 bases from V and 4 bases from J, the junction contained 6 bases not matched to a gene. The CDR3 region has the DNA TGCGCCAGCAGCCTTGGGACTAGCGGGAGAACTTACGAGCAGTACTTC. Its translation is CASSLGTSGRTYEQYF.

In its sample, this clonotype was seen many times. CDR3 DNA sequence: TGTGCCAGCAGGTGGGGGGTCCCGAACACTGAAGCTTTCTTT. Protein: CASRWGVPNTEAFF. This chain links TRBV2 with TRBJ1-1, with D possibly being TRBD1 (5 bases). This CDR3 region has 14 residues. V was shortened by 6 bases and J by 1 base, with 12 bases between the two germline ends. Germline V gene sequence: CDR1 SNHLY, CDR2 FYNNEI.